This TCR beta chain was captured by sequencing in a study of cytomegalovirus exposure and HLA in healthy donors (dated by TCRdb to the late 2010s). General notes on the study: An earlier analysis of some 600 of the donors reported approximately 300 Gb of sequence data and roughly 120 million unique TCR beta sequences obtained from some 170 million T cells. Approximately 300 gigabases of sequencing data and around 85 million unique TCR sequences made up an early release that covered nearly 650 HLA-typed donors. Of the 398 genotyped donors, about 80% fell in the genetic ancestry cluster associated with self-reported Caucasian donors. The aim of the study was to test whether cataloging public T cell receptors could identify signatures of past pathogen exposure. The T cell repertoires of 670 or so subjects were profiled by immunosequencing and related to cytomegalovirus serostatus. Along with the roughly 710-subject first cohort, a separate validation cohort of over a hundred different subjects was used. The study combined high-throughput TCR immunosequencing, statistical association of individual TCRs with disease status, and machine learning to predict cytomegalovirus infection status. To study patterns of TCR occurrence, a later analysis re-analyzed previously published TCR beta repertoires from just over 650 donors and added high-resolution HLA genotyping. The later analysis used no new phenotypic data to find candidate immune exposures, relying instead on TCR beta sequences and their occurrence across donors. To decide whether each TCR beta V gene segment behaved as functional or pseudogenic, an earlier analysis of approximately 590 of the donors relied on high-throughput TCR beta sequencing. Donor age, sex, ethnicity and CMV serostatus were compiled alongside the repertoire data. A later genetic analysis used genome-wide SNP genotypes for about 60% of the roughly 700 donors, treating that subset as a discovery cohort. Every discovery cohort repertoire had been produced on one sequencing platform. HLA typing covered class I and class II loci at four-digit resolution. The number of typed donors differed by locus: about 620-640 for A, B, C, DRB1 and DQB1; roughly 510 for DQA1; approximately 600 for DPA1; and 400 to 480 for DPB1. A handful of DR-DQ haplotypes were treated as single units for association and clustering because of strong linkage in the cohort. On average, roughly 240,000 unique TCR beta nucleotide sequences were sequenced per donor among 398 genotyped donors of the cohort, with about 17% of those sequences being non-productive. The paper as a whole reports these results and caveats: An earlier analysis of some 590 of the donors showed that most TCR beta V segments appeared in productive rearrangements either about 90% or about 30% of the time, which broadly matched IMGT annotations. Only TCR beta chains were sequenced in this cohort, and the absence of alpha or paired-chain data limited detectable features. A later genetic analysis associated a missense DCLRE1C variant with V-gene and J-gene trimming of TCR beta chains, and an independent cohort replicated the association. It was suggested by the authors that the approach could potentially be generalized to other disease states and immunological phenotypes. A further reported finding was that TCR beta sequences accurately predicted the HLA-A and HLA-B alleles for most subjects in the first cohort. Because HLA typing was unavailable for some donors at each locus, only the typed subset was used in association tests. Correlated functional status among segregating V segments might be attributable to linkage disequilibrium, but an unknown experimental factor could not be ruled out. A later analysis found that most CMV-associated TCR beta chains appeared HLA-restricted, with HLA associations seemingly driven largely by CMV exposure. Specific HLA alleles were associated with 15,000 to 20,000 TCR beta sequences at a false discovery rate of 0.05 in a later analysis. The study gave a list of 150 to 200 TCR beta chains associated with cytomegalovirus. Compared with equally common non-associated chains, HLA-associated TCR beta chains in a later analysis were more clonally expanded and had lower generation probabilities. Compared with the approximately 710-donor mean, donors in an Asian-associated ancestry cluster had fewer N-insertions in productive TCRs, according to a later genetic analysis. When HLA alleles, especially DR and DQ, strongly co-occurred, TCR associations were difficult to assign to individual alleles. Roughly uniform sequencing depth across donors was assumed in presence/absence analyses, although this assumption may not hold. While some public TCRs were present in many individuals, most TCR sequences turned up only very rarely across donors. Several of the top co-occurrence clusters appeared to be linked to parvovirus B19, influenza, CMV and Epstein-Barr virus, according to a later analysis. About 15 rarely observed V segments, including chromosome 9 orphons, were excluded from the earlier analysis of just under 600 of the donors because counts were too low. In vitro tests confirmed that a few of the cytomegalovirus-associated TCR beta chains recognize cytomegalovirus antigens. A cluster of highly shared sequence variants was judged likely to be a technical artifact of the sequencing pipeline. Because the 87-base-pair reads could not distinguish some IMGT-functional V segments, including TRBV6-2 and TRBV6-3, those segments were excluded. In a later analysis, TCR association rates were found to vary across HLA loci, with the most associated TCRs seen for DRB1 alleles and the fewest for HLA-C alleles. The classifier was reported to diagnose cytomegalovirus status with high specificity and sensitivity in both the original cohort and the validation cohort. The only immune exposure information available for the cohort was CMV serostatus.

The library relied on the immunoSEQ multiplex PCR assay. The multiplex PCR relied on a mix of 60 forward primers for TCR Vbeta segments and 13 reverse primers for TCR Jbeta segments. The CDR3 region of rearranged TCR beta genes was amplified from genomic DNA by a multiplex PCR assay. The amplified TCR beta libraries were sequenced on the Illumina HiSeq System as 87-base-pair reads. The authors' pipeline ran thus. In a later analysis, tens of millions of unique TCR beta chains were counted across the 650 to 700 repertoires, and roughly 11 million of these chains were shared by at least two donors. To remove PCR and sequencing errors, raw reads were error-corrected and collapsed into unique sequences using a nearest-neighbor algorithm that merged closely related sequences. V, D and J gene segments were assigned by aligning CDR3 sequences to IMGT reference sequences. For a sequence to be retained, a match of at least six nucleotides was required to both a V gene segment and a J gene segment. Rearrangements were called productive when the CDR3 lacked stop codons and stayed in frame with V and J; all others were non-productive. Following IMGT convention, CDR3 was defined as the stretch from the second conserved V-encoded cysteine to the conserved J-encoded phenylalanine. The earlier analysis of some 580 of the donors excluded any sequence lacking an unambiguous match to a single V gene segment. In an earlier analysis of 450 to 750 of the donors, a V segment was called functional when productive rearrangements were above 56.7%, and segregating when the standard deviation between donors exceeded 5%. A statistical classification framework was developed to diagnose cytomegalovirus status using the catalog of TCR beta chain sequences. In a later analysis, TCR nucleotide sequences were compared against IMGT/GENE-DB human TR gene sequences so that V and J genes could be assigned. Using the TCRdist pipeline, a later analysis assigned CDR3 sequences along with most-parsimonious VDJ recombination scenarios. In a later analysis, every TCR beta chain was defined by the combination of its CDR3 amino acid sequence and its V-gene family, and reads without a unique V-gene family were dropped. To address suspected cross-contamination and a sequencing artifact, a later analysis removed around 600 highly shared, low-generation-probability nucleotide sequences. For each public chain, a later analysis derived a clonal expansion index from normalized ranks of inferred template counts within each repertoire. Generation probabilities in a later analysis came from a VDJ recombination model fitted to out-of-frame rearrangements, and those results were checked against IGoR. In a later analysis, hypergeometric tests were used to score TCR-TCR, TCR-HLA and TCR-CMV co-occurrence, with a repertoire-size bias correction applied to TCR pairs. A later analysis estimated false discovery rates by permuting HLA or CMV assignments 20 times. In a later analysis, co-occurring TCRs were grouped using DBSCAN, and TCRdist sequence similarity was added for clustering within HLA-allele-positive subsets. Co-occurrence clustering excluded repertoires with fewer than 30,000 or more than 120,000 public chains, plus five with anomalous nucleotide sharing. Drawn from immuneACCESS, this table holds only the in-frame rearrangements with V and J called that TCRdb kept. Clones are partly lost; checked studies trace under half to an unresolved V gene and leave the rest unexplained. For V, J and clone size, that table is used; D and trimming come from the DNA. Within this sample are around 160,000 clones, with around two thirds of them counted one time only. Of the sample, roughly 1.7% falls within the top ten clones.

For CDR1 and CDR2, the germline V gene lists SGHRS and YFSETQ. At the junction V is shortened by 4 bases and J by 0 bases, with 14 bases in between. The cysteine opens and the phenylalanine closes a CDR3 of 16 amino acids. This entry keeps only the CDR3 DNA: 48 bases, framed from base 1. In total, approximately 610 healthy bone marrow donors made up the cohort. At the time of sampling, all cohort members were nominally healthy, though unrecorded immune exposures were likely present. The donor was CMV seronegative and was included in the group of 352 seronegative cohort members. Each donor provided a peripheral blood sample, and peripheral blood mononuclear cells were used for TCR beta sequencing. The Qiagen DNeasy Blood Extraction Kit was used to extract genomic DNA from the blood cell samples. A remark on this clone: Its binding antigen is unknown. No base quality information exists; no much larger clone differs at one position.

This receptor was taken from a woman aged 18-35 years in good health and CMV-seronegative. Source material: PBMCs. Recombination joined TRBV5-1 with TRBJ2-1; tentative D gene TRBD1, with 6 bases matching. The CDR3 protein: CASSHGQTSSYNEQFF. The DNA is as follows: TGCGCCAGCAGCCACGGACAGACCAGCTCCTACAATGAGCAGTTCTTC.